This T cell receptor beta chain was documented in a study of CD8 T cells in Susac syndrome. V lost 1 base, J lost 12 bases, and 19 bases lay in between. This CDR3 comprises 15 residues. From germline, CDR1 is LGHNA and CDR2 YNFKEQ. Reverse transcription used roughly 0.5 to 1 ug RNA and random hexamers. TCRdb re-analysed the immunoSEQ multiplex PCR reads in MiXCR, keeping a single row per CDR3 protein. The sample has some 300,000 distinct CDR3 sequences, around nine tenths seen once. Sequencing was carried out using CD8+ T cells from PBMCs. The receptor comes from a human donor with multiple sclerosis. The chain employs TRBV4-2 and TRBJ2-1, with D perhaps TRBD1 (5 bases). CDR3 DNA: TGTGCCAGCAGCCAAGGCAGTGGGGCTACTCATGGGCAGTTCTTC. Translating gives CASSQGSGATHGQFF.